This T cell receptor beta chain was sequenced in a study of T-cell reconstitution after alpha-beta-depleted transplantation in children. Preparing the TCRbeta library involved the use of unique molecular identifiers. TCRdb redid the calling of the PCR reads with MiXCR, one entry per CDR3 protein. The profile shows about 640,000 distinct CDR3 sequences, 16% of them singletons. This specimen was PBMCs from the stem cell graft donor, taken from the stem cell graft. The source of this sequence is a human donor who donated a stem cell graft to a child with acute myeloid leukemia.

The CDR3 here is CASRYNEQFF. The CDR3 DNA is TGTGCCAGCCGCTACAATGAGCAGTTCTTC. The V call is TRBV2, the J call TRBJ2-1; D gene ambiguous. There are 10 residues in the CDR3. The germline V gene has CDR1 SNHLY and CDR2 FYNNEI. With 8 bases removed from V and 3 bases from J, the gap between germline ends came to 2 bases.